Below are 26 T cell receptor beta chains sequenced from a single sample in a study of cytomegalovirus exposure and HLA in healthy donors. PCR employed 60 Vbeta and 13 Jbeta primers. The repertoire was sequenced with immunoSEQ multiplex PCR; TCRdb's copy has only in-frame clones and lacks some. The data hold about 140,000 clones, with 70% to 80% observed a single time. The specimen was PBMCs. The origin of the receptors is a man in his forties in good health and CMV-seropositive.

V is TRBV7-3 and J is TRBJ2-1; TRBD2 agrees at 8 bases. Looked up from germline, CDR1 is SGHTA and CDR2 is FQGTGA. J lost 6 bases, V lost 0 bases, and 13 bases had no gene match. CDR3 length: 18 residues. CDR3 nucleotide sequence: TGTGCCAGCAGCTTAACCCGCGAACAAGCGGGAGCCGGCAATGAGCAGTTCTTC. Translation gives CASSLTREQAGAGNEQFF.

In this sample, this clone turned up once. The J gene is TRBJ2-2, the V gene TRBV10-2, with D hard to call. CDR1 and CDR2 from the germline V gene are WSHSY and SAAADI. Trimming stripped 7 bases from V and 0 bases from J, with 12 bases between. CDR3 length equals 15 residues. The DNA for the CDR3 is TGCGCCAGCATCCCGAACTCCGCGAACACCGGGGAGCTGTTTTTT. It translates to CASIPNSANTGELFF.

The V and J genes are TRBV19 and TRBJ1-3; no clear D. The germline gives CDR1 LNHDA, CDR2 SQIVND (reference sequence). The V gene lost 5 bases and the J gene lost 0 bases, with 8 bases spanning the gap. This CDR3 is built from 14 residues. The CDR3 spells CASSPTPSGNTIYF. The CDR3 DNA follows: TGTGCCAGTAGTCCGACACCCTCTGGAAACACCATATATTTT.

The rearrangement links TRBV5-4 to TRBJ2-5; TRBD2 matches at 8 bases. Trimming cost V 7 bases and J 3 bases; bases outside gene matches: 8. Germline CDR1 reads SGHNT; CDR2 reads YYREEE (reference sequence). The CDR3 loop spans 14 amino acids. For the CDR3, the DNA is TGTGCCAGCGGCCCGGGACTAGTAAAAGAGACCCAGTACTTC. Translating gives CASGPGLVKETQYF.

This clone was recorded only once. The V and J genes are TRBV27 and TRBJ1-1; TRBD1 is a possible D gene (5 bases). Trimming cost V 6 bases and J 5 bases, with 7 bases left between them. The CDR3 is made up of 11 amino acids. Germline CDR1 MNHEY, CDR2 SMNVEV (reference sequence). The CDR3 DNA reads TGTGCCAGCAGGGGGGGTACTGAAGCTTTCTTT. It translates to CASRGGTEAFF.

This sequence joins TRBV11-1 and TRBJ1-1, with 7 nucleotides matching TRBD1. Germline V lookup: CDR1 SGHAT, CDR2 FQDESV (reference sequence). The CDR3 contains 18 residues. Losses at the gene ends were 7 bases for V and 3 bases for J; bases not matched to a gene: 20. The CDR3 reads CASTEAKGAIWDYTEAFF. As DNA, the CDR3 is TGTGCCAGCACGGAAGCAAAGGGGGCAATTTGGGACTACACTGAAGCTTTCTTT.

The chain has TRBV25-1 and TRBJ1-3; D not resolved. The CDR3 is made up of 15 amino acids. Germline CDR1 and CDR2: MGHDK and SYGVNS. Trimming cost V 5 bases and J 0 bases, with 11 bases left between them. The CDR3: CASSTSSGSGNTIYF. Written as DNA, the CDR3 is TGTGCCAGCAGTACCTCTTCAGGCTCTGGAAACACCATATATTTT.

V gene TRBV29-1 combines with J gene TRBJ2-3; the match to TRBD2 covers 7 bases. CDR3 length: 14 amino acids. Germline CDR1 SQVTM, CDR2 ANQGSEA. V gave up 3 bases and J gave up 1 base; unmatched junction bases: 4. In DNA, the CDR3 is TGCAGCGTTGAGGGCGGGAGAGGCACAGATACGCAGTATTTT. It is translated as CSVEGGRGTDTQYF.

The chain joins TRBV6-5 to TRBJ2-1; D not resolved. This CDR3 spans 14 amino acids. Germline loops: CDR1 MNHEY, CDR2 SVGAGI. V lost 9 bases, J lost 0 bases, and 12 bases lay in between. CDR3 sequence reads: CASDLVSSYNEQFF. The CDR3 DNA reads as TGTGCCAGTGATCTGGTCAGCTCCTACAATGAGCAGTTCTTC.

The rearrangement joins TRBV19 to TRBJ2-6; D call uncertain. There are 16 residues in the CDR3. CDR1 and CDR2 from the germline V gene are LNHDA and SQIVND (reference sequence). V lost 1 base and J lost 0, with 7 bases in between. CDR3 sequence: CASSIVRYSGANVLTF. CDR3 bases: TGTGCCAGTAGTATAGTACGCTACTCTGGGGCCAACGTCCTGACTTTC.

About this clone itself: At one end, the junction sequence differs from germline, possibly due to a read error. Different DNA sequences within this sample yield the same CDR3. CDR3 protein: CAISGTGNTEAFF. CDR3 sequence (DNA): TGTGCCATCAGTGGCACAGGGAACACTGAAGCCTTCTTT. The chain links TRBV10-3 to TRBJ1-1; D perhaps matches TRBD1 (6 bases). The CDR3 length is 13 residues. Germline CDR1 ENHRY, CDR2 SYGVKD.

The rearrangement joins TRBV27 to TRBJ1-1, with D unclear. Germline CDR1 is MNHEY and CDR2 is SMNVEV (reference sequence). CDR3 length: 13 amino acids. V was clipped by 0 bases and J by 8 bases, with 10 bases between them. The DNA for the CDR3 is TGTGCCAGCAGTTTATCGGGCATGCCAGAAGCTTTCTTT. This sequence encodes CASSLSGMPEAFF.

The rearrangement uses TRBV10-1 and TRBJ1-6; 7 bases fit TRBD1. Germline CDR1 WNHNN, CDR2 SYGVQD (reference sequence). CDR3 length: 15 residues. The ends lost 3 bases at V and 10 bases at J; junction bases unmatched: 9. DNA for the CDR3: TGCGCCAGCAGTGACCGGAACAGGGGATCGTCACCCCTCCACTTT. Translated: CASSDRNRGSSPLHF.

The CDR3 DNA sequence: TGTGCCAGCAGTTACTCGGGGAGGTCGGACACTGAAGCTTTCTTT. Protein: CASSYSGRSDTEAFF. The rearrangement joins TRBV6-5 to TRBJ1-1; D is unresolved. CDR1 is MNHEY and CDR2 is SVGAGI in the germline V gene. This CDR3 has 15 amino acids. V lost 0 bases, J lost 3 bases, and 11 bases lay in between.

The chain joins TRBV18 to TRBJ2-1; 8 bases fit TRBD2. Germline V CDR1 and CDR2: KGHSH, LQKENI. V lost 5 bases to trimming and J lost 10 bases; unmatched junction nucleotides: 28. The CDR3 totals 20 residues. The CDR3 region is CASSSSGGEGVAGRVGEQFF. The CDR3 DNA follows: TGTGCCAGCTCATCCTCCGGGGGCGAGGGGGTAGCGGGAAGAGTAGGCGAGCAGTTCTTC.

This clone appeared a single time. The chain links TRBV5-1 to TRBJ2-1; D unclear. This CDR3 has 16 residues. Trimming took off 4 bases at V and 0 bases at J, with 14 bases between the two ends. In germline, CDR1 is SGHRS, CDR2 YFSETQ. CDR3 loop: CASSVWARASYNEQFF. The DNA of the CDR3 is TGCGCCAGCAGCGTATGGGCCCGAGCCTCCTACAATGAGCAGTTCTTC.

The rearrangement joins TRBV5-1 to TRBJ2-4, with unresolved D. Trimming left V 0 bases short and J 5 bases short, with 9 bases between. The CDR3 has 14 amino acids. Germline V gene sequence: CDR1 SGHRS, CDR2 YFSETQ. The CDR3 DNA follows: TGCGCCAGCAGCTTGGTAGGTGGAGAAAACATTCAGTACTTC. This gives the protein CASSLVGGENIQYF.

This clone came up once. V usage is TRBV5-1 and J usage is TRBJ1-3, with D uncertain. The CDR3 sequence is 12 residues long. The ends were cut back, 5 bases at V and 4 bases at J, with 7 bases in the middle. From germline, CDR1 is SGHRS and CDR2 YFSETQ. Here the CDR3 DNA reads TGCGCCAGCAGAAACGAGGGAAACACCATATATTTT. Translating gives CASRNEGNTIYF.

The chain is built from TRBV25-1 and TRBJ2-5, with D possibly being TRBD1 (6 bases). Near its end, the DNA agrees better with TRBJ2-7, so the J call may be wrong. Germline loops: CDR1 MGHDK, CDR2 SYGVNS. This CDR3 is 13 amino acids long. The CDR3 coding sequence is TGTGCCAGCAGTGCCAGGGGAACCTACGAGCAGTACTTC. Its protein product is CASSARGTYEQYF.

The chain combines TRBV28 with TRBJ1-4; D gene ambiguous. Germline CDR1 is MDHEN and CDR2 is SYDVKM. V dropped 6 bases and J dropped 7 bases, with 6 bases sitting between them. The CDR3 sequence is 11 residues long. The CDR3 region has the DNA TGTGCCAGCAGACAGAGTGAAAAACTGTTTTTT. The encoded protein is CASRQSEKLFF.

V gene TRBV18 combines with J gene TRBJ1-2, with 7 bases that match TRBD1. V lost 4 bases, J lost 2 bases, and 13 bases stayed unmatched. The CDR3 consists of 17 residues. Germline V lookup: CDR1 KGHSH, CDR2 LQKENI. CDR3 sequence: CASSLGQLYTSNYGYTF. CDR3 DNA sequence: TGTGCCAGCTCACTGGGACAGCTATACACCTCAAACTATGGCTACACCTTC.

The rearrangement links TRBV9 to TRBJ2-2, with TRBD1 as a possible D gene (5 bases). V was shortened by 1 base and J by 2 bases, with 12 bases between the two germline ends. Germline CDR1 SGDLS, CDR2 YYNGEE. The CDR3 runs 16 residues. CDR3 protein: CASSVSAGANTGELFF. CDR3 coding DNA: TGTGCCAGCAGCGTATCAGCTGGGGCCAACACCGGGGAGCTGTTTTTT.

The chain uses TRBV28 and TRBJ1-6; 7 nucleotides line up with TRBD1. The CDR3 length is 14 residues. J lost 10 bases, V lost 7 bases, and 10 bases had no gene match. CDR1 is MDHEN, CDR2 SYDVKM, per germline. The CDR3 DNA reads TGTGCCAGCACTCCTCGGGACAGCTGGTCACCCCTCCACTTT. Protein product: CASTPRDSWSPLHF.

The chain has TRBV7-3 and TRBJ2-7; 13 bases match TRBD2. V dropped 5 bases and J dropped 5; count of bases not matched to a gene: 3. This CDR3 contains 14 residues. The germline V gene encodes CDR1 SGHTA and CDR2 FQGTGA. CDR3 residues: CASSPGLAGNEQYF. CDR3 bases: TGTGCCAGCAGCCCGGGACTAGCGGGGAACGAGCAGTACTTC.

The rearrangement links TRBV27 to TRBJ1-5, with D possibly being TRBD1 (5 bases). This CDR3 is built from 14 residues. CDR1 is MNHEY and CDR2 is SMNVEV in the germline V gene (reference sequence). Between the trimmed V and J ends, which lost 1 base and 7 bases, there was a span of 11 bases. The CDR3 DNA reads TGTGCCAGCAGTTTATGGGGGGGAGGCCAGCCCCAGCATTTT. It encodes CASSLWGGGQPQHF.

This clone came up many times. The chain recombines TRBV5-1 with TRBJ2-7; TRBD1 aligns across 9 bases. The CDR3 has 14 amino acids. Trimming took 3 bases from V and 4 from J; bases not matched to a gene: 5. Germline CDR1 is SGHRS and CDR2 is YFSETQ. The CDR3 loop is CASSSGQGSYEQYF. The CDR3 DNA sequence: TGCGCCAGCAGCTCCGGACAGGGGTCATACGAGCAGTACTTC.